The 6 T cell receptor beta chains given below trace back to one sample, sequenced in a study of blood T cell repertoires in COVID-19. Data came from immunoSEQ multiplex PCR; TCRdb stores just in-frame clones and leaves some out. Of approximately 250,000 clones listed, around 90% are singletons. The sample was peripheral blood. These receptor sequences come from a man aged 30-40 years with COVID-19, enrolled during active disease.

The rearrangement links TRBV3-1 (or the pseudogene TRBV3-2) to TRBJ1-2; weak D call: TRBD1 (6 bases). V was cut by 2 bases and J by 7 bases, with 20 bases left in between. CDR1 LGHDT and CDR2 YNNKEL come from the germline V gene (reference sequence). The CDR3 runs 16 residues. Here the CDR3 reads CASSQRGTTGWSGYTF. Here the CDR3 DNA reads TGTGCCAGCAGCCAAAGGGGGACCACAGGGTGGTCTGGCTACACCTTC.

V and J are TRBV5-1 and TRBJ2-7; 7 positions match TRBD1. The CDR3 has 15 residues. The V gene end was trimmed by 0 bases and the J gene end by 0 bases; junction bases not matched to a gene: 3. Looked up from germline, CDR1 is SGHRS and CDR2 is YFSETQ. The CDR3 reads CASSLDRGHSYEQYF. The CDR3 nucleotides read TGCGCCAGCAGCTTGGACAGGGGCCACTCCTACGAGCAGTACTTC.

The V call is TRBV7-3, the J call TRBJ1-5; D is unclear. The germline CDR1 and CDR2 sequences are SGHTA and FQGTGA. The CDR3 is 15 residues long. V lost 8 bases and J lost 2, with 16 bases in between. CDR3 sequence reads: CASPQNRGGNQPQHF. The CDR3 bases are TGTGCCAGCCCCCAAAATCGGGGAGGCAATCAGCCCCAGCATTTT. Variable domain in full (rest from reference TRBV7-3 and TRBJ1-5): GAGVSQTPSNKVTEKGKYVELRCDPISGHTALYWYRQSLGQGPEFLIYFQGTGAADDSGLPNDRFFAVRPEGSVSTLKIQRTERGDSAVYLCASPQNRGGNQPQHFGDGTRLSIL.

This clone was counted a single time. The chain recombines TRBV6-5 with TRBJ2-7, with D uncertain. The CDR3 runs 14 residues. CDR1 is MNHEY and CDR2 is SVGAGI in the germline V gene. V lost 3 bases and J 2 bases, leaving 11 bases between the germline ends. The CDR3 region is CASSYSDNTYEQYF. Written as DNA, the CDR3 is TGTGCCAGCAGTTATTCAGATAATACCTACGAGCAGTACTTC.

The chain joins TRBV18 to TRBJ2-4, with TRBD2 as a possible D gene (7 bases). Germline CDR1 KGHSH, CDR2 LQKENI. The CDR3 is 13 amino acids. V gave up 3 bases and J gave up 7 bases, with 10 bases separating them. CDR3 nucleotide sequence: TGTGCCAGCTCACCGAAGGGGGGGAACATTCAGTACTTC. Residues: CASSPKGGNIQYF.

In DNA, the CDR3 is TGTGCCAGCAGTCCACGGGACACCGTTAATTCACCCCTCCACTTT. The encoded protein is CASSPRDTVNSPLHF. The chain carries TRBV27 and TRBJ1-6; possibly TRBD1 for D (6 bases). Germline CDR1 MNHEY, CDR2 SMNVEV (reference sequence). The CDR3 is 15 residues long. Trimming removed 5 bases from V and 6 bases from J, with 14 bases in between.